The rows below give T cell receptor beta chains drawn from one sample of a study of Ad26.COV2.S vaccination and SARS-CoV-2 variants. Only in-frame clones appear in the TCRdb table, and some are missing; sequencing was by immunoSEQ multiplex PCR. In the table there are fewer than 400,000 clones, about 86% of which are singletons. This sample comprised peripheral blood, obtained in a trial of Ad26.COV2.S vaccine versus placebo. These receptors were taken from a person between 18 and 65 years old who received the Ad26.COV2.S COVID-19 vaccine or a placebo. CDR3s include the opening cysteine and the closing phenylalanine or tryptophan. The listing skips clone size in some rows; elsewhere it reads once, few, many or a size class.

clone_size: -
j_call: TRBJ2-7
v_call: TRBV27
cdr3_aa: CASRQGRGGYYEQYF

clone_size: -
j_call: TRBJ1-2
v_call: TRBV20-1
cdr3_aa: CSAGLIYGYTF

clone_size: -
j_call: TRBJ2-1
v_call: TRBV7-3
cdr3_aa: CASSNLAGAYNEQFF

clone_size: -
j_call: TRBJ1-1
v_call: TRBV19
cdr3_aa: CASSIGAPGPNTEAFF

clone_size: -
j_call: TRBJ2-1
v_call: TRBV10-2
cdr3_aa: CASSPRSFSNEQFF

clone_size: -
j_call: TRBJ1-6
v_call: TRBV3-1/TRBV3-2
cdr3_aa: CASSQVSGTELHF

clone_size: -
j_call: TRBJ2-5
v_call: TRBV7-2
cdr3_aa: CASSSTSGAWGETQYF

clone_size: -
j_call: TRBJ1-2
v_call: TRBV6-2/TRBV6-3
cdr3_aa: CASSFDTPYGYTF

clone_size: -
j_call: TRBJ1-5
v_call: TRBV7-9
cdr3_aa: CASTQPQHF

clone_size: -
j_call: TRBJ1-5
v_call: TRBV5-6
cdr3_aa: CASSLTPRNQPQHF

clone_size: -
j_call: TRBJ2-5
v_call: TRBV2
cdr3_aa: CASSDGGAGTQYF

clone_size: many
j_call: TRBJ1-6
v_call: TRBV2
cdr3_aa: CASRGQGAYNSPLHF

clone_size: -
j_call: TRBJ2-7
v_call: TRBV7-8
cdr3_aa: CASSPDLRVYEQYF

clone_size: once
j_call: TRBJ2-1
v_call: TRBV4-3
cdr3_aa: CASSQFRRDEQFF

clone_size: -
j_call: TRBJ1-6
v_call: TRBV5-1
cdr3_aa: CASSLGLRSNSPLHF

clone_size: -
j_call: TRBJ2-3
v_call: TRBV7-9
cdr3_aa: CASSFGTDTQYF

clone_size: once
j_call: TRBJ1-1
v_call: TRBV6-5
cdr3_aa: CASSYRGNPNTEAFF

clone_size: few
j_call: TRBJ2-4
v_call: TRBV30
cdr3_aa: CAWTFGVQGVAKNIQYF

clone_size: once
j_call: TRBJ1-2
v_call: TRBV9
cdr3_aa: CASSAPNIPGYTF

clone_size: -
j_call: TRBJ2-3
v_call: TRBV5-1
cdr3_aa: CASSPRLAGGLSTDTQYF

clone_size: -
j_call: TRBJ1-1
v_call: TRBV30
cdr3_aa: CAWSVMSGSMNTEAFF

clone_size: -
j_call: TRBJ2-1
v_call: TRBV3-1/TRBV3-2
cdr3_aa: CASSQEFAGGPRDEQFF

clone_size: -
j_call: TRBJ1-2
v_call: TRBV6-5
cdr3_aa: CASSYLEGNGYTF

clone_size: -
j_call: TRBJ1-4
v_call: TRBV5-1
cdr3_aa: CASSPGQGGANEKLFF

clone_size: few
j_call: TRBJ1-6
v_call: TRBV12-3/TRBV12-4
cdr3_aa: CASSLSRSPLHF

clone_size: -
j_call: TRBJ1-1
v_call: TRBV6-4
cdr3_aa: CASSAGGRAFF

clone_size: -
j_call: TRBJ1-6
v_call: TRBV2
cdr3_aa: CASSLTQGALSPLHF

clone_size: -
j_call: TRBJ2-3
v_call: TRBV5-1
cdr3_aa: CASSLGWGLTDTQYF

clone_size: -
j_call: TRBJ1-2
v_call: TRBV29-1
cdr3_aa: CSVLHGDYGYTF

clone_size: -
j_call: TRBJ2-7
v_call: TRBV6-1
cdr3_aa: CASSVVGQDSSYEQYF

clone_size: -
j_call: TRBJ2-1
v_call: TRBV6-6
cdr3_aa: CASSYSSGGSGEQFF

clone_size: -
j_call: TRBJ1-3
v_call: TRBV2
cdr3_aa: CASTRVDTIYF

clone_size: -
j_call: TRBJ2-5
v_call: TRBV7-8
cdr3_aa: CASSSRLNDRGGETQYF

clone_size: few
j_call: TRBJ1-2
v_call: TRBV19
cdr3_aa: CASSLAGSGGYGYTF

clone_size: -
j_call: TRBJ2-1
v_call: TRBV2
cdr3_aa: CASSFWDRGPVEQFF

clone_size: -
j_call: TRBJ1-1
v_call: TRBV27
cdr3_aa: CASNLAGTGGAAFF

clone_size: -
j_call: TRBJ1-4
v_call: TRBV7-2
cdr3_aa: CASSLGLGGEKLFF

clone_size: -
j_call: TRBJ2-2
v_call: TRBV2
cdr3_aa: CASSRTGPNTGELFF

clone_size: -
j_call: TRBJ2-1
v_call: TRBV6-5
cdr3_aa: CASSSGQGGYNEQFF

clone_size: few
j_call: TRBJ1-6
v_call: TRBV6-5
cdr3_aa: CASSYLRTGLNSPLHF

clone_size: -
j_call: TRBJ1-1
v_call: TRBV5-1
cdr3_aa: CASRRTLSLNTEAFF

clone_size: -
j_call: TRBJ2-3
v_call: TRBV5-5
cdr3_aa: CASSPVAGLTDTQYF

clone_size: -
j_call: TRBJ2-7
v_call: TRBV27
cdr3_aa: CASSTMGGFTYEQYF

clone_size: -
j_call: TRBJ1-1
v_call: TRBV4-3
cdr3_aa: CASSPDSVTEAFF

clone_size: -
j_call: TRBJ1-5
v_call: TRBV4-3
cdr3_aa: CASSQDQEQGYQPQHF

clone_size: -
j_call: TRBJ1-1
v_call: TRBV3-1/TRBV3-2
cdr3_aa: CASSQTRTVAEAFF

clone_size: -
j_call: TRBJ1-2
v_call: TRBV5-1
cdr3_aa: CASSLDFGTDYGYTF

clone_size: -
j_call: TRBJ1-5
v_call: TRBV9
cdr3_aa: CASSVEPDVFQPQHF

clone_size: -
j_call: TRBJ2-3
v_call: TRBV20-1
cdr3_aa: CSAPVGDTQYF

clone_size: -
j_call: TRBJ2-7
v_call: TRBV3-1/TRBV3-2
cdr3_aa: CASSPRGAYEQYF

clone_size: -
j_call: TRBJ1-4
v_call: TRBV18
cdr3_aa: CASSPPAGTATNEKLFF

clone_size: -
j_call: TRBJ2-3
v_call: TRBV3-1/TRBV3-2
cdr3_aa: CASSRQGPTDTQYF

clone_size: -
j_call: TRBJ2-1
v_call: TRBV19
cdr3_aa: CASSIVGTTFYQFF

clone_size: -
j_call: TRBJ1-4
v_call: TRBV19
cdr3_aa: CASSTWTLGNEKLFF

clone_size: -
j_call: TRBJ2-1
v_call: TRBV14
cdr3_aa: CASSQGYGPSRNNEQFF

clone_size: -
j_call: TRBJ2-1
v_call: TRBV11-2
cdr3_aa: CASSLGQGALIEQFF

clone_size: -
j_call: TRBJ2-3
v_call: TRBV5-6
cdr3_aa: CASRASGVDTSQYF

clone_size: -
j_call: TRBJ1-1
v_call: TRBV7-9
cdr3_aa: CASSLAPGGDTEAFF

clone_size: -
j_call: TRBJ1-1
v_call: TRBV15
cdr3_aa: CATSSPKVAFF

clone_size: -
j_call: TRBJ1-6
v_call: TRBV5-4
cdr3_aa: CASSLGRGLNSPLHF